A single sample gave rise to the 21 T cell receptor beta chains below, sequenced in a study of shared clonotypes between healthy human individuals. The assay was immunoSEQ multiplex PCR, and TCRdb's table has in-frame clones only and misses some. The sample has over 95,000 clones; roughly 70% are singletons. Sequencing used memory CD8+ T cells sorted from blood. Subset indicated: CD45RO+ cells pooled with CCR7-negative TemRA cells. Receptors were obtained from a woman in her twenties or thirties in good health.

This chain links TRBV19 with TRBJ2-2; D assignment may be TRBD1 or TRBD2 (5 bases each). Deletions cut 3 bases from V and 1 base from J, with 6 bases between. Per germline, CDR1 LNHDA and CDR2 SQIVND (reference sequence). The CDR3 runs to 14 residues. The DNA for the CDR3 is TGTGCCAGTAGTATGGGGGAGAACACCGGGGAGCTGTTTTTT. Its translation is CASSMGENTGELFF.

The CDR3, as DNA: TGTGCCAGCAGCTTATTAGGTGAAAAACTGTTTTTT. Its protein product is CASSLLGEKLFF. The chain joins TRBV11-1 to TRBJ1-4; D gene ambiguous. This CDR3 is built from 12 residues. Germline values: CDR1 SGHAT, CDR2 FQDESV (reference sequence). Trimming cost V 2 bases and J 7 bases, with 5 bases left between them.

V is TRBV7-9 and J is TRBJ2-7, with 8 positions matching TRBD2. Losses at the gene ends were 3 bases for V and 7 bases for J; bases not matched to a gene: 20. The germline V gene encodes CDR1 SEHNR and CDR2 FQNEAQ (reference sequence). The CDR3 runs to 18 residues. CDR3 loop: CASSFPLFKAGDSWEQYF. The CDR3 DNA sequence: TGTGCCAGCAGCTTTCCCCTATTTAAAGCGGGAGACTCGTGGGAGCAGTACTTC.

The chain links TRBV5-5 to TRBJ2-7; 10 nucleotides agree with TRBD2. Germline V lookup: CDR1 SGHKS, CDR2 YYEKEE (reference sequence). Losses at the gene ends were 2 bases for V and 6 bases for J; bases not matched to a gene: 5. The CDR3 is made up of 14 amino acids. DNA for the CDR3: TGTGCCAGCAGCTTCGCTAGCGGGAGAAGCGAGCAGTACTTC. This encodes CASSFASGRSEQYF.

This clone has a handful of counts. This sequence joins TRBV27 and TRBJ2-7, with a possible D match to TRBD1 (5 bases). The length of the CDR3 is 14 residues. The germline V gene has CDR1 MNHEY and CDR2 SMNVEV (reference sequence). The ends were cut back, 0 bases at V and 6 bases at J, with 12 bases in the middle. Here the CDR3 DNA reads TGTGCCAGCAGTTTATCGGTTTCAGGGCTCGAGCAGTACTTC. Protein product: CASSLSVSGLEQYF.

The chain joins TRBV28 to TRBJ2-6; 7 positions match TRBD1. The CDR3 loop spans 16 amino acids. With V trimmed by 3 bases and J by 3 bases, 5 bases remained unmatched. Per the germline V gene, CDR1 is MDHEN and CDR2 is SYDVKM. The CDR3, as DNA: TGTGCCAGCAGTTTCCCTGGGACAGTTGGGGCCAACGTCCTGACTTTC. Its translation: CASSFPGTVGANVLTF.

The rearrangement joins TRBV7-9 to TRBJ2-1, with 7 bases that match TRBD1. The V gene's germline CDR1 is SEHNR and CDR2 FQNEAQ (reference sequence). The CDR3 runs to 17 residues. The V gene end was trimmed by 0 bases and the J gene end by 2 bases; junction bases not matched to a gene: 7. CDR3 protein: CASSLAGIGTAYNEQFF. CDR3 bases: TGTGCCAGCAGCTTAGCGGGTATAGGGACAGCCTACAATGAGCAGTTCTTC. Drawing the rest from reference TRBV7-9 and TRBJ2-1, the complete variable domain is DTGVSQNPRHKITKRGQNVTFRCDPISEHNRLYWYRQTLGQGPEFLTYFQNEAQLEKSRLLSDRFSAERPKGSFSTLEIQRTEQGDSAMYLCASSLAGIGTAYNEQFFGPGTRLTVL.

The CDR3 spells CASRGTIDRSPTQYF. The CDR3 coding sequence is TGTGCCAGCAGAGGGACTATCGATCGGTCCCCTACGCAGTATTTT. The chain links TRBV28 to TRBJ2-3; 7 nucleotides line up with TRBD2. Germline V gives CDR1 MDHEN, CDR2 SYDVKM. Trimming cost V 6 bases and J 8 bases; bases outside gene matches: 14. This CDR3 contains 15 residues. The full variable domain, with the rest looked up from reference TRBV28 and TRBJ2-3, is DVKVTQSSRYLVKRTGEKVFLECVQDMDHENMFWYRQDPGLGLRLIYFSYDVKMKEKGDIPEGYSVSREKKERFSLILESASTNQTSMYLCASRGTIDRSPTQYFGPGTRLTVL.

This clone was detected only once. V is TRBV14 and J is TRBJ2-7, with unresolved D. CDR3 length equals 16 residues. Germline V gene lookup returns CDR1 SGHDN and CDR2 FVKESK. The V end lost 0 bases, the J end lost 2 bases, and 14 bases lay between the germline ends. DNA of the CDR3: TGTGCCAGCAGCCAAGATACGGCCGCCCTACCCTACGAGCAGTACTTC. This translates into CASSQDTAALPYEQYF.

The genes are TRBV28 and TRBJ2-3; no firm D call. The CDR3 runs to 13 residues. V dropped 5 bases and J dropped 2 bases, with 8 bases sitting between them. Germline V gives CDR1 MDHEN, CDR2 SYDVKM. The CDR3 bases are TGTGCCAGCAGTCAACTGTTCACAGATACGCAGTATTTT. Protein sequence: CASSQLFTDTQYF.

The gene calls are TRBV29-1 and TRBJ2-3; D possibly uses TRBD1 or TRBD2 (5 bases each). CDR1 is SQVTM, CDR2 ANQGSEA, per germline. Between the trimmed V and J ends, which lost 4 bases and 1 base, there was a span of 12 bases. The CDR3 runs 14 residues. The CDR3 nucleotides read TGCAGCGTTGTAAGGGACCTGGGCACAGATACGCAGTATTTT. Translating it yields CSVVRDLGTDTQYF.

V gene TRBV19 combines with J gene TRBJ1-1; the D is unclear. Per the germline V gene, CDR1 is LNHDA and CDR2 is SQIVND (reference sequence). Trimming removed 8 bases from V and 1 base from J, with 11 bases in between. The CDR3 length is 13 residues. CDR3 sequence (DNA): TGTGCCAGTGCTCTACTTGGGAACACTGAAGCTTTCTTT. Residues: CASALLGNTEAFF.

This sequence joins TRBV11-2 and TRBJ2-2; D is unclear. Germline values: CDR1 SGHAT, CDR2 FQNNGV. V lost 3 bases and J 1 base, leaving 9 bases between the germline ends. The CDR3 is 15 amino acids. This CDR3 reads CASSFFAENTGELFF. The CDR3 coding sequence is TGTGCCAGCAGCTTTTTTGCGGAGAACACCGGGGAGCTGTTTTTT.

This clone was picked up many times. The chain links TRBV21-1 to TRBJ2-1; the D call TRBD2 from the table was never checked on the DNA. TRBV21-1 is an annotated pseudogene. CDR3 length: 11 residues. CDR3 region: CASSKQREQFF. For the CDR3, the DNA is TGTGCCAGCAGCAAACAACGGGAGCAGTTCTTC.

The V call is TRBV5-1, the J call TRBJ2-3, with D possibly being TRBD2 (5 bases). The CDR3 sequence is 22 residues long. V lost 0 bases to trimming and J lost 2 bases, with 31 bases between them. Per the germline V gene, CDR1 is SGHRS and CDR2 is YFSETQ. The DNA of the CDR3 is TGCGCCAGCAGCTTGGGGGTGCGCGGACTCACTTCACCCGACACACTCACAGATACGCAGTATTTT. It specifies CASSLGVRGLTSPDTLTDTQYF.

The CDR3 DNA reads TGTGCCAGCAGCTTTATCTTTTCCAGCTCCTACAATGAGCAGTTCTTC. It yields the protein CASSFIFSSSYNEQFF. This rearrangement joins TRBV7-9 to TRBJ2-1; D is uncertain. Per germline, CDR1 SEHNR and CDR2 FQNEAQ (reference sequence). The V and J ends lost 3 bases and 0 bases respectively, with 12 bases between them. CDR3 size: 16 residues.

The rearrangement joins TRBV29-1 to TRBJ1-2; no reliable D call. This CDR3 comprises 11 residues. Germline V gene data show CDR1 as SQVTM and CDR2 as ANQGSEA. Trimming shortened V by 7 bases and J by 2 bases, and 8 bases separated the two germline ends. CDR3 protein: CSAPQNYGYTF. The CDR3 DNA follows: TGCAGCGCCCCCCAGAACTATGGCTACACCTTC.

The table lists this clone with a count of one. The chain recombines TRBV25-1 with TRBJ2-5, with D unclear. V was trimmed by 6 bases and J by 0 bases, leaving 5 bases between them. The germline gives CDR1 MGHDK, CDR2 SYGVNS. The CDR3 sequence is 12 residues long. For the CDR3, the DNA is TGTGCCAGCAGGAGGTACCAAGAGACCCAGTACTTC. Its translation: CASRRYQETQYF.

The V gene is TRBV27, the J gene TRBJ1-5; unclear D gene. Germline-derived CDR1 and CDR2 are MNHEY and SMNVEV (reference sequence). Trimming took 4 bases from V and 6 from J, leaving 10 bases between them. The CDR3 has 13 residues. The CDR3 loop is CASSSSPIQPQHF. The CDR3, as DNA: TGTGCCAGCAGTTCCTCCCCCATTCAGCCCCAGCATTTT.

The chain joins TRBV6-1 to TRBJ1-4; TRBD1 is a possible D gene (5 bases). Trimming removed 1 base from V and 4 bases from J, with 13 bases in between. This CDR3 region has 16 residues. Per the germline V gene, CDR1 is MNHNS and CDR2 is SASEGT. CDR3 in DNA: TGTGCCAGCAGTGAAGAAGGCGGCGGGGGTAATGAAAAACTGTTTTTT. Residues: CASSEEGGGGNEKLFF.

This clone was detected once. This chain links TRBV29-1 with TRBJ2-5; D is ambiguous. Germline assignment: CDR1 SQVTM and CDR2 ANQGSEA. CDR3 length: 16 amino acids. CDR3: CRPHPPDLGIKETQYF. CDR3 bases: TGCAGACCTCATCCCCCAGATTTAGGCATCAAAGAGACCCAGTACTTC.